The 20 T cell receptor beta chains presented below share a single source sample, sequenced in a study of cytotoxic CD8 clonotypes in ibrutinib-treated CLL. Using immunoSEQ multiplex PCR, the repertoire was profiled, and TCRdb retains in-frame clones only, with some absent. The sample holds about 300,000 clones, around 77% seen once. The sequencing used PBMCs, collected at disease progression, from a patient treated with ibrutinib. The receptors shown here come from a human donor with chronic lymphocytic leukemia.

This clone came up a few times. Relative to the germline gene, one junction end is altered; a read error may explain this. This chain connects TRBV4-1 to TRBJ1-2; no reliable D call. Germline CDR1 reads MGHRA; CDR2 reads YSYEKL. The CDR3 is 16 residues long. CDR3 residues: CASRQAPGMRDYGYTF. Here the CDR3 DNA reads TGCGCCAGCAGGCAAGCGCCCGGCATGAGGGACTATGGCTACACCTTC.

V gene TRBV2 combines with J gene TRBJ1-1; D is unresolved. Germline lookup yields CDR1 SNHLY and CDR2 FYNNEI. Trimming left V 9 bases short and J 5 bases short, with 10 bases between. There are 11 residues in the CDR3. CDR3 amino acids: CASRPATEAFF. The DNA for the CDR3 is TGTGCCAGTCGACCGGCTACTGAAGCTTTCTTT.

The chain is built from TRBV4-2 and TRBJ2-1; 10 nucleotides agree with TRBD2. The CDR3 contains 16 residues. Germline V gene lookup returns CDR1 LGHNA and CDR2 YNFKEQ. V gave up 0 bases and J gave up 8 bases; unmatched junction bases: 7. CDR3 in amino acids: CASSQEASGSIYEQFF. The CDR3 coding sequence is TGTGCCAGCAGCCAAGAGGCTAGCGGGAGTATTTATGAGCAGTTCTTC.

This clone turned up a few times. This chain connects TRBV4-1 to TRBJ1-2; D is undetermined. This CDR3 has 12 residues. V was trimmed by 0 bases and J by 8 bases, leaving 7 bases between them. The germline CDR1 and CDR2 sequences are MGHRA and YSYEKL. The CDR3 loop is CASSQDQRGYTF. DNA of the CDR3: TGCGCCAGCAGCCAAGATCAGCGGGGCTACACCTTC.

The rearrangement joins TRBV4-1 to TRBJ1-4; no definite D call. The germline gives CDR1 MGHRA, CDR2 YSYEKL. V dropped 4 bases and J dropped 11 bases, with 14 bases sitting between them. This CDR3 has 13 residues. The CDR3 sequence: CASSLLGPGKLFF. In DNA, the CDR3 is TGCGCCAGCAGCCTCCTCGGCCCTGGCAAACTGTTTTTT.

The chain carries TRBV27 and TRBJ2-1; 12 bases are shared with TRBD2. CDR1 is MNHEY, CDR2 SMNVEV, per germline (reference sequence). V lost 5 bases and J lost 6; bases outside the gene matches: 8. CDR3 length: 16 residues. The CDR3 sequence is CASSPYTSGGFNEQFF. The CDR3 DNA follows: TGTGCCAGCAGTCCGTATACTAGCGGGGGGTTCAATGAGCAGTTCTTC.

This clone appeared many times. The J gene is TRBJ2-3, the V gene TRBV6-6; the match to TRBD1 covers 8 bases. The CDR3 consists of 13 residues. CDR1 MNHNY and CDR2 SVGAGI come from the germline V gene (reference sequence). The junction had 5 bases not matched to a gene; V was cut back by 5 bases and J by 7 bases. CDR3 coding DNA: TGTGCCAGCAGTCCTCAGGGGGCGAATACGCAGTATTTT. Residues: CASSPQGANTQYF.

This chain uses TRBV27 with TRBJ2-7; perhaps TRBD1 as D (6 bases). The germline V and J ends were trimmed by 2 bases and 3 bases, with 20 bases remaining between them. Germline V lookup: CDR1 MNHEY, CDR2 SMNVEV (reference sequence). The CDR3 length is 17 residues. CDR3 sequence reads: CASSLVYDQGFHYEQYF. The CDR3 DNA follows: TGTGCCAGCAGTTTAGTATATGACCAGGGGTTTCACTACGAGCAGTACTTC.

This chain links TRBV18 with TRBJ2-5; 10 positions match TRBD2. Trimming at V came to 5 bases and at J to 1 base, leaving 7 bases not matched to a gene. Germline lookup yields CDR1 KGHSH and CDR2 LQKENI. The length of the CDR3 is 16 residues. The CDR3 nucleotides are TGTGCCAGCTCAAAATTGACTAGCGGGTTCCAAGAGACCCAGTACTTC. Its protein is CASSKLTSGFQETQYF.

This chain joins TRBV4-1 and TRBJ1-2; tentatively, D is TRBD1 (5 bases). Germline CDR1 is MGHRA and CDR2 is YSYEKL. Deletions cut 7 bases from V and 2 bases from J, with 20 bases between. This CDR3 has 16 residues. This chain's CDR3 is CASKKNHGGINYGYTF. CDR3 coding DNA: TGCGCCAGCAAAAAAAACCACGGGGGAATCAACTATGGCTACACCTTC.

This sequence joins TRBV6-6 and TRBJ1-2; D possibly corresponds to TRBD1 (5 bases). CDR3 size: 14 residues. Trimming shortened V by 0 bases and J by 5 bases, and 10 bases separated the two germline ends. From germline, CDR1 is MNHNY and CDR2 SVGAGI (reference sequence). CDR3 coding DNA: TGTGCCAGCAGTTACTCGGGCAGGGAATATGGCTACACCTTC. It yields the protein CASSYSGREYGYTF.

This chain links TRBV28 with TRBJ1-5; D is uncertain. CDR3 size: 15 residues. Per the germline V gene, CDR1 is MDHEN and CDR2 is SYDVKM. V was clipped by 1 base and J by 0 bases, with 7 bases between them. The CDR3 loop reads CASSLLGPSNQPQHF. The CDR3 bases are TGTGCCAGCAGTTTATTGGGTCCTAGCAATCAGCCCCAGCATTTT.

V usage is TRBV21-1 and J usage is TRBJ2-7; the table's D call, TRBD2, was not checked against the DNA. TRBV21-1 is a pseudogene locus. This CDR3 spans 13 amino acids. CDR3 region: CASSNETPYEQYF. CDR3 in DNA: TGTGCCAGCAGCAACGAGACTCCCTACGAGCAGTACTTC.

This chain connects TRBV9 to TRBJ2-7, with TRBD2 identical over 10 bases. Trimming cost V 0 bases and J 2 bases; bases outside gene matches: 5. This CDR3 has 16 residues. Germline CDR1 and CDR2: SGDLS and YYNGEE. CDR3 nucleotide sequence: TGTGCCAGCAGCGTAGGCCTAGCGGGGGCCCCCTACGAGCAGTACTTC. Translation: CASSVGLAGAPYEQYF.

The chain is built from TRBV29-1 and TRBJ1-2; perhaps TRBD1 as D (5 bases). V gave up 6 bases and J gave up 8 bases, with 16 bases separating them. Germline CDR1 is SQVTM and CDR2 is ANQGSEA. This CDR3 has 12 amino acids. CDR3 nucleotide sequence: TGCAGCGTGTTAGGGGTTCTAGGCGGCTACACCTTC. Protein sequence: CSVLGVLGGYTF. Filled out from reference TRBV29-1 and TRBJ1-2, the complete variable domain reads SAVISQKPSRDICQRGTSLTIQCQVDSQVTMMFWYRQQPGQSLTLIATANQGSEATYESGFVIDKFPISRPNLTFSTLTVSNMSPEDSSIYLCSVLGVLGGYTFGSGTRLTVV.

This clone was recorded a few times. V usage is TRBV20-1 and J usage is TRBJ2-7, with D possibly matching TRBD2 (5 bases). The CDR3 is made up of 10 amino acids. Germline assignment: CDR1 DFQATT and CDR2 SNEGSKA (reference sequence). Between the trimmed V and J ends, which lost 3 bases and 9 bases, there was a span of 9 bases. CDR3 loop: CSASGERQYF. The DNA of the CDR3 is TGCAGTGCTAGCGGGGAGAGGCAGTACTTC.

CDR3 amino acids: CASSTTPALGEQYF. The CDR3 coding sequence is TGTGCCAGCAGTACCACCCCGGCTCTGGGGGAGCAGTACTTC. This chain links TRBV6-5 with TRBJ2-7; no clear D gene. Trimming took off 5 bases at V and 7 bases at J, with 18 bases between the two ends. Germline V gives CDR1 MNHEY, CDR2 SVGAGI. CDR3 size: 14 residues.

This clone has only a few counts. As DNA, the CDR3 is TGCGCCAGCAGCACCGGACGGACCTATGGCTACACCTTC. This translates into CASSTGRTYGYTF. The chain has TRBV5-1 and TRBJ1-2; D call uncertain. The CDR3 extends over 13 amino acids. V lost 4 bases, J lost 4 bases, and 11 bases lay in between. CDR1 is SGHRS, CDR2 YFSETQ, per germline.

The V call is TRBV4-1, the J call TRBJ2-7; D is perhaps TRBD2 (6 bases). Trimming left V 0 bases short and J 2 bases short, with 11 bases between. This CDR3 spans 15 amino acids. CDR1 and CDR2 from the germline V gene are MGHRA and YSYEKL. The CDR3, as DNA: TGCGCCAGCAGCCAAGAGGGACTGGCCGCCTACGAGCAGTACTTC. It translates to CASSQEGLAAYEQYF.

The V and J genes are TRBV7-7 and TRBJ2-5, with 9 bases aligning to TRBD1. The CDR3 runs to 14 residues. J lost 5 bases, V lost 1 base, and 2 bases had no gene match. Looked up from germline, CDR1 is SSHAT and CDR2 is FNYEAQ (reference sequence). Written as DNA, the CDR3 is TGTGCCAGCAGCTTAGAGACAGGGGGGGAGACCCAGTACTTC. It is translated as CASSLETGGETQYF.